This T cell receptor beta chain stems from a study of cytomegalovirus exposure and HLA in healthy donors. CDR3 length: 11 amino acids. V lost 10 bases and J 6 bases, leaving 13 bases between the germline ends. Germline CDR1 reads MNHNS; CDR2 reads SASEGT. The primer mix had 60 Vbeta and 13 Jbeta primers. Sequencing used immunoSEQ multiplex PCR; TCRdb keeps in-frame clones, though not all of them. The sample shows over 150,000 clones, 65% to 75% of them seen only once. This clonotype was obtained from a man aged 18 to 35 in good health and CMV-seronegative. The V call is TRBV6-1, the J call TRBJ2-7; perhaps D is TRBD1 or TRBD2 (5 bases each). Sequenced sample: PBMCs. The chain's CDR3 is CATLVGGEQYV. The CDR3 DNA reads TGTGCCACTCTGGTTGGGGGCGAGCAGTACGTC.